This TCR beta chain was documented in a study of cytomegalovirus exposure and HLA in healthy donors. PCR primers comprised 60 Vbeta and 13 Jbeta primers. Assay: immunoSEQ multiplex PCR; the TCRdb copy retains only in-frame clones and omits some. The table shows 90,000 to 150,000 clones, with 65% to 85% occurring only once. The CDR3 totals 12 residues. The V end was cut by 4 bases, the J end by 9 bases, with 12 bases between. Germline assignment: CDR1 ENHRY and CDR2 SYGVKD. Study-wide points: It has been reported that TCR beta sequences accurately predicted the HLA-A and HLA-B alleles of most subjects.

As concerns this clone: Antigen: not known.

The sequence derives from a man aged 45-65 years in good health and CMV-seronegative. Material for sequencing was PBMCs. This rearrangement joins TRBV10-3 to TRBJ1-1; D uncertain. As DNA, the CDR3 is TGTGCCATCAGTGTTCTAGGACTGCAAGCTTTCTTT. This codes for CAISVLGLQAFF.